Following are 23 T cell receptor beta chains from one sample sequenced in a study of T cell repertoires in cytomegalovirus infection. Via MiXCR, TCRdb re-called the reads, giving one row per CDR3 protein. This repertoire shows roughly 250,000 distinct CDR3 sequences, more than 9% found once; its top ten account for under 2%. Sequenced sample: PBMCs. The receptors here all came from a human donor in good health (CMV status not recorded). Some clones in this sample may be carry-over from other donors' samples.

This clonotype was observed at least ten times. V usage is TRBV7-2 and J usage is TRBJ1-1; D is uncertain. Germline loops: CDR1 SGHTA, CDR2 FQGNSA. V lost 6 bases to trimming and J lost 4 bases, with 15 bases between them. The CDR3 has 14 amino acids. CDR3 residues: CASRIAFRGTEAFF. The CDR3 bases are TGTGCCAGCAGGATAGCGTTCAGAGGCACTGAAGCTTTCTTT. Complete variable domain (other parts from reference TRBV7-2 and TRBJ1-1): GAGVSQSPSNKVTEKGKDVELRCDPISGHTALYWYRQSLGQGLEFLIYFQGNSAPDKSGLPSDRFSAERTGGSVSTLTIQRTQQEDSAVYLCASRIAFRGTEAFFGQGTRLTVV.

This clonotype was counted ten times or more. V gene TRBV7-2 combines with J gene TRBJ1-2, with D unclear. Germline-derived CDR1 and CDR2 are SGHTA and FQGNSA. The CDR3 consists of 16 residues. V was clipped by 7 bases and J by 0 bases, with 18 bases between them. The chain's CDR3 is CASTMVSGITNYGYTF. The CDR3 bases are TGTGCCAGCACCATGGTGAGCGGGATAACTAACTATGGCTACACCTTC.

This clonotype occurred a few times. The chain has TRBV20-1 and TRBJ1-4; D is ambiguous. The CDR3 has 13 residues. V was clipped by 1 base and J by 7 bases, with 10 bases between them. Germline lookup yields CDR1 DFQATT and CDR2 SNEGSKA (reference sequence). The CDR3 loop reads CSARGGDGEKLFF. CDR3 sequence (DNA): TGCAGTGCTAGAGGGGGAGATGGTGAAAAACTGTTTTTT.

This clonotype has a handful of counts. The chain carries TRBV20-1 and TRBJ1-5, with 8 bases identical to TRBD1. Germline CDR1 reads DFQATT; CDR2 reads SNEGSKA (reference sequence). This CDR3 is built from 13 residues. J lost 4 bases, V lost 6 bases, and 5 bases had no gene match. This CDR3 is CSAQTGENQPQHF. CDR3 nucleotide sequence: TGCAGTGCCCAGACAGGGGAAAATCAGCCCCAGCATTTT.

This clonotype was recorded a few times. V gene TRBV18 combines with J gene TRBJ1-1; 9 positions match TRBD1. The CDR3 loop spans 17 amino acids. Germline V gives CDR1 KGHSH, CDR2 LQKENI. The V gene end was trimmed by 2 bases and the J gene end by 1 base; junction bases not matched to a gene: 8. In nucleotides, the CDR3 is TGTGCCAGCTCACCAAGGAATTCGGGACAGGGGAACACTGAAGCTTTCTTT. Protein product: CASSPRNSGQGNTEAFF.

The sample holds a few counts of this clonotype. CDR3 DNA sequence: TGTGCCAGTAGTCATATTGGTACAGGAAAGGAAGATACGCAGTATTTT. Protein sequence: CASSHIGTGKEDTQYF. This rearrangement joins TRBV19 to TRBJ2-3; D might be TRBD1 (5 bases). The CDR3 totals 16 residues. Trimming cost V 5 bases and J 5 bases, with 20 bases left between them. Looked up from germline, CDR1 is LNHDA and CDR2 is SQIVND (reference sequence).

This clonotype was seen at least ten times. The chain couples TRBV7-2 to TRBJ1-5, with D tentatively TRBD1 (5 bases). Looked up from germline, CDR1 is SGHTA and CDR2 is FQGNSA. V was shortened by 1 base and J by 4 bases, with 11 bases between the two germline ends. CDR3 size: 15 residues. CDR3 DNA sequence: TGTGCCAGCAGCTTAGGGGGGAAATGGAATCAGCCCCAGCATTTT. Translated, it gives CASSLGGKWNQPQHF.

Concerning this clonotype: A junction boundary mismatches the germline segment, possibly from a read error. This chain links TRBV19 with TRBJ1-1, with a weak D call TRBD1 (5 bases). The germline CDR1 and CDR2 sequences are LNHDA and SQIVND (reference sequence). There are 12 residues in the CDR3. CDR3 sequence reads: CASRGVNSEAFF. For the CDR3, the DNA is TGTGCCAGTAGAGGGGTGAACTCTGAAGCTTTCTTT.

This clonotype has only a few counts. V and J are TRBV20-1 and TRBJ2-5; D is perhaps TRBD1 or TRBD2 (6 bases each). V gave up 5 bases and J gave up 5 bases, with 15 bases separating them. The CDR3 is 13 residues long. Germline values: CDR1 DFQATT, CDR2 SNEGSKA (reference sequence). CDR3 sequence reads: CSALPRDKETQYF. The CDR3 nucleotides read TGCAGTGCTCTTCCGCGGGACAAGGAGACCCAGTACTTC.

This clonotype was recorded many times. The chain links TRBV5-5 to TRBJ2-1, with 14 positions matching TRBD2. Germline assignment: CDR1 SGHKS and CDR2 YYEKEE (reference sequence). V was clipped by 4 bases and J by 7 bases; unmatched bases: 10. This CDR3 comprises 17 residues. CDR3 sequence (DNA): TGTGCCAGCAGCCGAAGACTAGCGGGGGGGGTGGAAAATGAGCAGTTCTTC. Its protein is CASSRRLAGGVENEQFF.

This clonotype was seen at least ten times. The rearrangement uses TRBV7-9 and TRBJ2-5; 9 nucleotides line up with TRBD1. This CDR3 contains 15 residues. Per germline, CDR1 SEHNR and CDR2 FQNEAQ (reference sequence). J lost 5 bases, V lost 5 bases, and 9 bases had no gene match. This chain's CDR3 is CASSTRTGAGETQYF. CDR3 nucleotide sequence: TGTGCCAGCAGCACTCGGACAGGGGCAGGGGAGACCCAGTACTTC.

This clonotype has ten or more counts. This chain links TRBV7-2 with TRBJ2-5; D possibly corresponds to TRBD1 (7 bases). Trimming removed 1 base from V and 5 bases from J, with 17 bases in between. Germline lookup yields CDR1 SGHTA and CDR2 FQGNSA. The CDR3 runs 16 residues. As DNA, the CDR3 is TGTGCCAGCAGCTTAGGTTCCAGGGGGGTACTGGAGACCCAGTACTTC. Protein: CASSLGSRGVLETQYF.

This clonotype was seen repeatedly, ten times or more. The rearrangement uses TRBV10-3 and TRBJ1-5, with 7 bases that match TRBD1. Germline lookup yields CDR1 ENHRY and CDR2 SYGVKD. The CDR3 length is 14 residues. Trimming took 7 bases from V and 7 from J; bases not matched to a gene: 10. The CDR3 bases are TGTGCCATCAAAGAGAACAGGGGCGGCCAGCCCCAGCATTTT. Its protein product is CAIKENRGGQPQHF.

In regard to this clonotype: The junction departs from the called germline gene at one end, perhaps through a read error. This chain joins TRBV5-5 and TRBJ1-4; D is uncertain. This CDR3 is built from 15 residues. Germline V gene data show CDR1 as SGHKS and CDR2 as YYEKEE (reference sequence). The CDR3, as DNA: TGTGCCAGCAGCGCCATCATCGCGACTAATGAAAAACCGTTTTTT. Translation: CASSAIIATNEKPFF.

This clonotype was picked up many times. This rearrangement joins TRBV7-2 to TRBJ1-1; possible D gene TRBD1, 5 bases. Germline V gene lookup returns CDR1 SGHTA and CDR2 FQGNSA. Trimming took off 4 bases at V and 8 bases at J, with 17 bases between the two ends. This CDR3 is built from 14 residues. CDR3 region: CASSYSGTATEAFF. The CDR3 DNA follows: TGTGCCAGCAGCTACTCCGGGACGGCGACAGAAGCTTTCTTT.

This clonotype has a handful of counts. The gene calls are TRBV14 and TRBJ2-2, with D uncertain. V lost 2 bases to trimming and J lost 0 bases, with 13 bases between them. CDR3 size: 17 residues. Germline V gene data show CDR1 as SGHDN and CDR2 as FVKESK. The DNA for the CDR3 is TGTGCCAGCAGCCAACTATATGGGGATACGAACACCGGGGAGCTGTTTTTT. It encodes CASSQLYGDTNTGELFF.

This clonotype appeared a few times. The gene calls are TRBV29-1 and TRBJ1-5, with TRBD1 matching 7 bases. With V trimmed by 5 bases and J by 3 bases, 13 bases remained unmatched. Germline V CDR1 and CDR2: SQVTM, ANQGSEA. This CDR3 region has 16 residues. The CDR3 sequence: CSVQLGGGQYNQPQHF. CDR3 nucleotides: TGCAGCGTTCAGCTTGGGGGGGGACAGTACAATCAGCCCCAGCATTTT.

The V call is TRBV29-1, the J call TRBJ2-7; D gene uncertain. V was pared by 0 bases and J by 2 bases, with 5 bases between. CDR1 SQVTM and CDR2 ANQGSEA come from the germline V gene. There are 12 residues in the CDR3. The DNA for the CDR3 is TGCAGCGTTGAAGACGTTGCCTACGAGCAGTACTTC. Its translation: CSVEDVAYEQYF.

This clonotype has at least ten counts. CDR3 sequence: CASSMGLAGDTDTQYF. For the CDR3, the DNA is TGTGCCAGCAGCATGGGACTAGCGGGGGACACAGATACGCAGTATTTT. The chain carries TRBV7-9 and TRBJ2-3; 14 bases match TRBD2. The length of the CDR3 is 16 residues. Germline CDR1 SEHNR, CDR2 FQNEAQ (reference sequence). The junction had 3 bases not matched to a gene; V was cut back by 5 bases and J by 2 bases.

In this sample, this clonotype turned up a few times. The rearrangement links TRBV7-9 to TRBJ1-6, with D tentatively TRBD1 (5 bases). The CDR3 length is 14 residues. Germline CDR1 reads SEHNR; CDR2 reads FQNEAQ (reference sequence). V dropped 7 bases and J dropped 2 bases, with 9 bases sitting between them. CDR3 bases: TGTGCCAGCACCCCGGGGGCCTATAATTCACCCCTCCACTTT. Translating it yields CASTPGAYNSPLHF.

This clonotype was picked up many times. The V and J genes are TRBV7-2 and TRBJ1-2; TRBD1 matches 9 bases. Germline CDR1 reads SGHTA; CDR2 reads FQGNSA. This CDR3 is built from 14 residues. J was trimmed by 6 bases and V by 5 bases; bases with no gene match: 7. The CDR3 protein is CASSLMGQGDGYTF. The CDR3 DNA sequence: TGTGCCAGCAGCCTTATGGGACAGGGCGATGGCTACACCTTC.

Many counts were recorded for this clonotype. The chain uses TRBV19 and TRBJ1-4; D might be TRBD1 (6 bases). V was clipped by 8 bases and J by 3 bases, with 16 bases between them. The germline V gene has CDR1 LNHDA and CDR2 SQIVND (reference sequence). The CDR3 runs to 15 residues. The chain's CDR3 is CASYNSGDPNEKLFF. DNA of the CDR3: TGTGCCAGTTATAATTCAGGGGATCCTAATGAAAAACTGTTTTTT.

This clonotype was detected ten times or more. This chain uses TRBV7-2 with TRBJ2-1; D is perhaps TRBD2 (5 bases). The V gene lost 5 bases and the J gene lost 9 bases, with 20 bases spanning the gap. The CDR3 covers 15 residues. In germline, CDR1 is SGHTA, CDR2 FQGNSA. The CDR3 loop is CASSPHIRREIEQFF. The CDR3 nucleotides read TGTGCCAGCAGCCCACATATCAGACGGGAAATTGAGCAGTTCTTC.